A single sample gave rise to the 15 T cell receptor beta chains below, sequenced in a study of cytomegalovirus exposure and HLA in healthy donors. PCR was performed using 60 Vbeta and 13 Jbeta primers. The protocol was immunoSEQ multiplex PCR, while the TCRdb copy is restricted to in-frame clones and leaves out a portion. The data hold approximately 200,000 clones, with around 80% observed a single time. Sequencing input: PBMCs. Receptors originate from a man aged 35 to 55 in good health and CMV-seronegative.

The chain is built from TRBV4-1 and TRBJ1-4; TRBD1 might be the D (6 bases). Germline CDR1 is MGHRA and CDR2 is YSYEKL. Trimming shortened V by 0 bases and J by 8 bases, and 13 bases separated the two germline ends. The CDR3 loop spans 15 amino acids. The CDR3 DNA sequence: TGCGCCAGCAGCCAAGATGCAGGGGCGCAGGAAAAACTGTTTTTT. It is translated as CASSQDAGAQEKLFF.

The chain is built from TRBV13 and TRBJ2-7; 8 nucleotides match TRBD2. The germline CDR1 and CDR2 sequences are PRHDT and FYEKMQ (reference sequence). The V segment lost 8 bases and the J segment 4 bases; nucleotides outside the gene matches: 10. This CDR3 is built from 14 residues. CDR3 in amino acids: CASGSRGGGYEQYF. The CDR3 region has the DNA TGTGCCAGCGGAAGTCGAGGCGGGGGGTACGAGCAGTACTTC.

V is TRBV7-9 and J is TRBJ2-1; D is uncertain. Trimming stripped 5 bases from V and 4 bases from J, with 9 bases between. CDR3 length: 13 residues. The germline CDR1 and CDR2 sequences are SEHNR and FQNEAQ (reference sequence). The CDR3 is CASSRPGYNEQFF. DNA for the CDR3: TGTGCCAGCAGCCGCCCGGGTTACAATGAGCAGTTCTTC. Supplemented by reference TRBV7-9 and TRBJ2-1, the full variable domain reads DTGVSQNPRHKITKRGQNVTFRCDPISEHNRLYWYRQTLGQGPEFLTYFQNEAQLEKSRLLSDRFSAERPKGSFSTLEIQRTEQGDSAMYLCASSRPGYNEQFFGPGTRLTVL.

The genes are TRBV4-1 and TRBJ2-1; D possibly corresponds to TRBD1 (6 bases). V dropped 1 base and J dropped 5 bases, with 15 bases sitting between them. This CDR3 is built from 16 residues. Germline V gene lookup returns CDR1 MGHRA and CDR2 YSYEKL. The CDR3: CASSQVSRGKDNEQFF. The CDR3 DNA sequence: TGCGCCAGCAGCCAAGTTTCCAGGGGAAAGGACAATGAGCAGTTCTTC.

CDR3 amino acids: CASSLDVRANVLTF. In DNA form, the CDR3 reads TGCGCCAGCAGCTTGGATGTTAGGGCCAACGTCCTGACTTTC. The chain employs TRBV5-1 and TRBJ2-6; D ambiguous. Germline CDR1 reads SGHRS; CDR2 reads YFSETQ. The CDR3 loop spans 14 amino acids. Trimming pared 0 bases from V and 5 bases from J, leaving 6 bases between.

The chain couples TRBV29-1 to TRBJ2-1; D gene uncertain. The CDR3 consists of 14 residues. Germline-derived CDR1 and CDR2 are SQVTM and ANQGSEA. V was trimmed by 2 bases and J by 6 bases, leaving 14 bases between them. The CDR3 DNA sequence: TGCAGCGTTGAATGGTCCCTAGTTTTCAATGAGCAGTTCTTC. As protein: CSVEWSLVFNEQFF.

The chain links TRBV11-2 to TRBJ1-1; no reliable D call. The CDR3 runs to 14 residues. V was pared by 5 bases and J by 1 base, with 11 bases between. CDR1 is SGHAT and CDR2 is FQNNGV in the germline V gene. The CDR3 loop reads CASSRERGNTEAFF. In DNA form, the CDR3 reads TGTGCCAGCAGCCGCGAGCGGGGGAACACTGAAGCTTTCTTT.

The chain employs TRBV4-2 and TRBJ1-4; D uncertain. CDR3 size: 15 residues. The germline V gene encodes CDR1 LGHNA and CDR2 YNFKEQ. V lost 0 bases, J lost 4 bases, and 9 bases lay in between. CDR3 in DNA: TGTGCCAGCAGCCAAGAACGCGGGATTAATGAAAAACTGTTTTTT. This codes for CASSQERGINEKLFF.

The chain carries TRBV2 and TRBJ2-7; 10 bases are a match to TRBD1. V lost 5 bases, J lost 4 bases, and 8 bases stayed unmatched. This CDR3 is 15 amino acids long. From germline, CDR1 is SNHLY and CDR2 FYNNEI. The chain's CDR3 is CASSPPGQGTYEQYF. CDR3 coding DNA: TGTGCCAGCAGTCCCCCGGGACAGGGGACGTACGAGCAGTACTTC.

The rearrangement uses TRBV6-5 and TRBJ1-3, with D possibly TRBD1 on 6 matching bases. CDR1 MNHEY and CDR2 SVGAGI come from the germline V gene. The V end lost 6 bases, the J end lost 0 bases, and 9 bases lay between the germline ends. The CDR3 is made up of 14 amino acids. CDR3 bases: TGTGCCAGCAGAGGACAGAGCTCTGGAAACACCATATATTTT. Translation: CASRGQSSGNTIYF.

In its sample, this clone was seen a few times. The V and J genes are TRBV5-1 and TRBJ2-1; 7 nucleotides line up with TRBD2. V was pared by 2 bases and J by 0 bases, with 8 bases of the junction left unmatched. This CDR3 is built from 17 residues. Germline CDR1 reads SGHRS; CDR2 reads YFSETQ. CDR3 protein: CASSFATGGGSYNEQFF. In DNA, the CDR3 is TGCGCCAGCAGCTTTGCGACGGGGGGAGGCTCCTACAATGAGCAGTTCTTC.

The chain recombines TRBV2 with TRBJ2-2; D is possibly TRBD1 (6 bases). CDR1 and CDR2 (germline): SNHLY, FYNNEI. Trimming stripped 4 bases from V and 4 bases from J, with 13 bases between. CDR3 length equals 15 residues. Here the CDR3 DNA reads TGTGCCAGCAGTGGAATCGGACAGAGCACCGGGGAGCTGTTTTTT. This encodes CASSGIGQSTGELFF.

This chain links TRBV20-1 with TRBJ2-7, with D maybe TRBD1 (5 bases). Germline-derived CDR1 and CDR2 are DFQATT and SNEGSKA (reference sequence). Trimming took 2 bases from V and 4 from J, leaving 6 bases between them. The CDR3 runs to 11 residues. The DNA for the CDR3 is TGCAGTGCTAGAAAGGGGTACGAGCAGTACTTC. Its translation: CSARKGYEQYF.

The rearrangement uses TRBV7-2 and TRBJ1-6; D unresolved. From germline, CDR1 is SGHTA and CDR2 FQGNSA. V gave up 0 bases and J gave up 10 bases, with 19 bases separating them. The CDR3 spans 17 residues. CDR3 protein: CASSLAGRGQSLSPLHF. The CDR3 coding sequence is TGTGCCAGCAGCTTAGCGGGCCGCGGGCAGTCTCTATCACCCCTCCACTTT.

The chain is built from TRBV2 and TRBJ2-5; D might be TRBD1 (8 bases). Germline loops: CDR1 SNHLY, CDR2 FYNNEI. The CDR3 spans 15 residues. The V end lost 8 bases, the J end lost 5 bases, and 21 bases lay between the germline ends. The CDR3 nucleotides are TGTGCCAGCGAAAGATATACAGGGGGAGGGGAGACCCAGTACTTC. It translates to CASERYTGGGETQYF.